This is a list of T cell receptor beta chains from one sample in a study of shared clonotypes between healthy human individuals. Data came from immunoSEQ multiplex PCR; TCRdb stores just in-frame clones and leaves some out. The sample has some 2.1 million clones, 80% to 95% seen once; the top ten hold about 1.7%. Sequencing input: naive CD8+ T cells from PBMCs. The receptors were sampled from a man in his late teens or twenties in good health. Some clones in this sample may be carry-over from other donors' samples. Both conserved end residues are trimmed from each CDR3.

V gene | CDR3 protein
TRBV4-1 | ASSQERAGRDTQY
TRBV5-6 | ASSGGTGGANVLT
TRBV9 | ASSVADAGGLYEQY
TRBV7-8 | ASSSGDGTPLY
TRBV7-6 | ASSLAENPGTGMYEQY
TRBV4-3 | ASSQAVNYGYT
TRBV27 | ASSDRGVNTEAF
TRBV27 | ASSLSWDQPQH
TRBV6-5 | ASSWGELYQETQY
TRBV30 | AWTHSAFSSYEQY
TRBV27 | ASSPGHQLAKNIQY
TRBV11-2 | ASSLDSVETQY
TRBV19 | ASRTSGGWGGYT
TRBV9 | ASSVAGAASYEQY
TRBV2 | ASIATSGVTQY
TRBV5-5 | ASSLSSGRAPGELF
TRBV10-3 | AIKGRDEQF
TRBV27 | ASGTLRTDTQY
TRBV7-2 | ASSPGWSYEQY
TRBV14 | ASSLIMGPYEQY
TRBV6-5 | ASSYSASSYNEQF
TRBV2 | ARGERLSSYNEQF
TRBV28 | ASSLRGALWELF
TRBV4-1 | ASSLKPGLAGLYEQF
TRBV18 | ASSVRGTGGPYNEQF
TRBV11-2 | ASSGMGSPEE
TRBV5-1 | ASSPAELAGFHEQY
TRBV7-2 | ASSLVGQSYEQY
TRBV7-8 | ASSSGWRGSNYGYT
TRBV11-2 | ASGPIEGNTEAF
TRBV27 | ASSPGGGNQPQH
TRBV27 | ASSFVQGLETQY